This T cell receptor (beta chain) was identified during a study of CD8 T cells in Susac syndrome. From germline, CDR1 is KGHDR and CDR2 SFDVKD. J lost 3 bases, V lost 9 bases, and 5 bases had no gene match. The CDR3 sequence is 15 residues long. Random hexamers were used to reverse transcribe an amount of about 0.5 to 1 ug RNA. An immunoSEQ multiplex PCR amplified TCR beta CDR3 over 54 Vbeta and 13 Jbeta. Each CDR3 protein is one row after TCRdb ran MiXCR on the immunoSEQ multiplex PCR reads. The table lists under 350,000 distinct CDR3 sequences, about 90% of them singletons, with roughly 0.064% in the top ten.

Sequencing used CD4+ T cells from PBMCs. The chain combines TRBV24-1 with TRBJ2-6, with 9 bases fitting TRBD1. This TCR derives from a human donor with multiple sclerosis. CDR3 DNA: TGTGCCACCGCGACAGGGGGATATGGGGCCAACGTCCTGACTTTC. Its protein is CATATGGYGANVLTF.